This T cell receptor (beta chain) was identified during a study of cytomegalovirus exposure and HLA in healthy donors. Study observations and caveats: It was reported that TCR beta sequences correctly inferred the HLA-A and HLA-B alleles for most subjects. No immune exposure information besides CMV serostatus was available.

Those who donated were healthy bone marrow donors. At the time of sampling, donors were nominally healthy, though unrecorded immune exposures were likely. 13 Jbeta primers and 60 Vbeta primers were used for the PCR. TCRdb keeps only in-frame clones here, not all; method: immunoSEQ multiplex PCR. The sample consists of about 190,000 clones, 79% of them appearing once. The table lists this clone with a few counts. Its antigen remains unknown. Unmatched junction bases numbered 6, after V lost 1 base and J lost 4 bases. The CDR3 extends over 15 amino acids. Per germline, CDR1 SGHTA and CDR2 FQGNSA. The chain recombines TRBV7-2 with TRBJ1-1, with TRBD1 identical over 7 bases. Sequencing used PBMCs. The sequence came from a woman younger than 35 in good health and CMV-seronegative. The CDR3 DNA reads as TGTGCCAGCAGCTTAGTCGGGACAGCGCCCACTGAAGCTTTCTTT. This sequence encodes CASSLVGTAPTEAFF.